These 4 T cell receptor beta chains originate from one sample sequenced in a study of T cell responses to AZD1222 COVID-19 vaccine. Here immunoSEQ multiplex PCR was the method, and the copy in TCRdb shows in-frame clones only, minus some. The repertoire holds some 150,000 clones, with roughly 85% as singletons. The sequences come from peripheral blood, collected 28 days after the second dose of the MenACWY control vaccine. These receptors were collected from an adult who received the MenACWY meningococcal vaccine as a control.

V gene TRBV29-1 combines with J gene TRBJ1-2; 9 bases are a match to TRBD1. With V trimmed by 4 bases and J by 7 bases, 4 bases remained unmatched. CDR3 length equals 12 residues. Germline V gene lookup returns CDR1 SQVTM and CDR2 ANQGSEA. This chain's CDR3 is CSVGGTGLGYTF. The CDR3 DNA follows: TGCAGCGTTGGGGGGACAGGGCTTGGCTACACCTTC.

This chain joins TRBV7-3 and TRBJ1-2; TRBD1 aligns across 7 bases. Trimming took 4 bases from V and 8 from J; bases not matched to a gene: 13. Germline CDR1 SGHTA, CDR2 FQGTGA. The CDR3 totals 15 residues. CDR3 loop: CASSSDLRGIKGYTF. CDR3 coding DNA: TGTGCCAGCAGCTCCGACCTCAGGGGGATTAAGGGCTACACCTTC.

The chain is built from TRBV28 and TRBJ2-7; a weak D match, TRBD1 (5 bases). Per germline, CDR1 MDHEN and CDR2 SYDVKM. This CDR3 spans 13 amino acids. Trimming cost V 3 bases and J 6 bases, with 12 bases left between them. The CDR3 sequence is CASSLQGRSEQYV. CDR3 DNA: TGTGCCAGCAGTTTGCAGGGTAGGTCCGAGCAGTACGTC.

The chain joins TRBV5-4 to TRBJ2-2; D possibly corresponds to TRBD2 (6 bases). The length of the CDR3 is 15 residues. Germline CDR1 SGHNT, CDR2 YYREEE (reference sequence). V was clipped by 4 bases and J by 1 base, with 11 bases between them. The CDR3 region has the DNA TGTGCCAGCAGCGGGGGACTCCTGAACACCGGGGAGCTGTTTTTT. This sequence encodes CASSGGLLNTGELFF.